This T cell receptor beta chain came from a study of regulatory T cells in long-lasting Graves disease. Regarding the study as a whole: There were preferences for TRBV28, TRBJ1-2 and TRBJ2-5 in persistent disease.

This clonotype was seen many times. Its antigen is unidentified. Time point described: newly diagnosed GD, antithyroid drugs for less than 3 months. RNA isolated from PBMCs was used to make the TCR library. As collected, the peripheral blood samples measured 7.5 to 9 milliliters each and went into EDTA tubes. V lost 5 bases to trimming and J lost 7 bases, with 9 bases between them. CDR1 is SGHVS and CDR2 is FQNEAQ in the germline V gene. The CDR3 has 12 amino acids. Library construction for TCR beta used iRepertoire HTBI primers and Arm-PCR of CDR3 regions. TCRdb recomputed calls from the multiplex PCR reads with MiXCR, one row per CDR3 protein. The sample holds 600,000 to 650,000 distinct CDR3 sequences, roughly 15% seen once. These data were also filed under a second study, of T cells in Graves' hyperthyroidism and ophthalmopathy. This second study says: The HTBI primer set drove a first-round RT-PCR of the TCR CDR3. Ophthalmopathy could be told apart from stable hyperthyroidism with a 13 V-J model.

V usage is TRBV7-8 and J usage is TRBJ2-1; the D gene is possibly TRBD1 (5 bases). The starting material was peripheral blood mononuclear cells (PBMCs), obtained at new diagnosis, from a patient treated with antithyroid drugs. The source of this sequence is a woman aged 25 to 39 with Graves disease. The DNA for the CDR3 is TGTGCCAGCAGCCACCCAGGGAATGAGCAGTTCTTC. It specifies CASSHPGNEQFF.